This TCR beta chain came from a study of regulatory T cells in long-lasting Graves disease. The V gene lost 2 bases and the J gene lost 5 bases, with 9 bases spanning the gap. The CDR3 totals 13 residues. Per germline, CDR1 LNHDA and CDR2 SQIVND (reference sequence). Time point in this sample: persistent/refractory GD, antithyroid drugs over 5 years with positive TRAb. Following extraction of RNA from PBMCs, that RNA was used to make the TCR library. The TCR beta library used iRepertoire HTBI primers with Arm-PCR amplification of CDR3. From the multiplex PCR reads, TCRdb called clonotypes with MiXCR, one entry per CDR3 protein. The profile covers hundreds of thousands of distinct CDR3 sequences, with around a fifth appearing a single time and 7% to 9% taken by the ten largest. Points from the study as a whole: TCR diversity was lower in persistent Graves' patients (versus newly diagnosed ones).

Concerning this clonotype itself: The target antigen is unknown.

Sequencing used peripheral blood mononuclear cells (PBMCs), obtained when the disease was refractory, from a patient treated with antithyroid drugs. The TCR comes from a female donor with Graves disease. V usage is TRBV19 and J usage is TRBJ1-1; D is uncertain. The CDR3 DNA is TGTGCCAGTAGTATAACTATTGGGACTGAAGCTTTCTTT. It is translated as CASSITIGTEAFF.